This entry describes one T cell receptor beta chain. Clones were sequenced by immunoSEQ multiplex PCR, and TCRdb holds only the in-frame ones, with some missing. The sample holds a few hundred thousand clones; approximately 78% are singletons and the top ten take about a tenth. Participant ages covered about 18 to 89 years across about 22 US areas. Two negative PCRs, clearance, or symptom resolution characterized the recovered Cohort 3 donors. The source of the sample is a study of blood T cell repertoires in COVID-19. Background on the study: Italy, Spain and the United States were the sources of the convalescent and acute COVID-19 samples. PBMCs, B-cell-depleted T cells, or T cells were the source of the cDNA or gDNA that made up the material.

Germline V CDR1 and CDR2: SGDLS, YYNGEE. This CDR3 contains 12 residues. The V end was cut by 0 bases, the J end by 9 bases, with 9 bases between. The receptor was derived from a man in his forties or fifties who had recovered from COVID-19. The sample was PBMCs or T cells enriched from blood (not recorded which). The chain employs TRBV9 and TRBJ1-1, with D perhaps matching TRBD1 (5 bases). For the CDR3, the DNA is TGTGCCAGCAGCGTAGCCGCAGGGAAAGCTTTCTTT. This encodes CASSVAAGKAFF. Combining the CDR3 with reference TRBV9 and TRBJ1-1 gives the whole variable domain DSGVTQTPKHLITATGQRVTLRCSPRSGDLSVYWYQQSLDQGLQFLIQYYNGEERAKGNILERFSAQQFPDLHSELNLSSLELGDSALYFCASSVAAGKAFFGQGTRLTVV.